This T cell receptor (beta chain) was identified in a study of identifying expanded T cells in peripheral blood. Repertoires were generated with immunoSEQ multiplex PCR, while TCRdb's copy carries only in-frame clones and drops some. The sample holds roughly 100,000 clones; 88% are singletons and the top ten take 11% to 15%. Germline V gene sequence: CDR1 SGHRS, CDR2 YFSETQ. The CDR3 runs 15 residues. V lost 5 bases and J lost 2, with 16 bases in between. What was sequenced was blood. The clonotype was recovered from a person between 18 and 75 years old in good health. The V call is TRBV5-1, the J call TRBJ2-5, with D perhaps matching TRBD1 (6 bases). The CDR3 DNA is TGCGCCAGCAGAGGAACGGGACACTATCAAGAGACCCAGTACTTC. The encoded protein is CASRGTGHYQETQYF.